This T cell receptor beta chain was sequenced during a study of shared clonotypes between healthy human individuals. Study in general: CD8 memory received one plate per donor, CD8 naive two, CD4 memory three and CD4 naive three.

Study observations and caveats: Genetic and exposure-history diversity was limited by the few donors.

About this clone itself: Its matching antigen is unknown.

Assay used: immunoSEQ multiplex PCR; TCRdb lists only in-frame clones, some missing. This table holds some 2.3 million clones, 85% to 95% found once. The sample taken for sequencing was naive CD4+ T cells from PBMCs. Subset reported: CD45RA+ positively selected. The TCR sequence derives from a young man in good health. Some clones in this sample may be carry-over from other donors' samples.

The CDR3 nucleotides read TGTGCCAGCAGCGTATCTTTGGGGGCCTACGAGCAGTACTTC. This sequence encodes CASSVSLGAYEQYF. V gene TRBV9 combines with J gene TRBJ2-7; D possibly matches TRBD1 or TRBD2 (5 bases each). The CDR3 is made up of 14 amino acids. Between the trimmed V and J ends, which lost 1 base and 2 bases, there was a span of 10 bases. Germline lookup yields CDR1 SGDLS and CDR2 YYNGEE.